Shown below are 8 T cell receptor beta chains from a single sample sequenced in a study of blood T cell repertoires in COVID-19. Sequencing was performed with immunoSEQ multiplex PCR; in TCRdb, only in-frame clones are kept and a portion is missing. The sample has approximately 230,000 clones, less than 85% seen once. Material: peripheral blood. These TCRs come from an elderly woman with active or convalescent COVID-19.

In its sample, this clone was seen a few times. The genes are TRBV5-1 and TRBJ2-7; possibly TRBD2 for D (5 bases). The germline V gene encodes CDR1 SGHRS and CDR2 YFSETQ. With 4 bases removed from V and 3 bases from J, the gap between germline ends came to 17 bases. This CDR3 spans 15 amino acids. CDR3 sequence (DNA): TGCGCCAGCAGCCGTGAGGGCGTATCTATCTACGAGCAGTACTTC. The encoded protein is CASSREGVSIYEQYF. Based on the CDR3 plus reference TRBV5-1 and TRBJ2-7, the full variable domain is KAGVTQTPRYLIKTRGQQVTLSCSPISGHRSVSWYQQTPGQGLQFLFEYFSETQRNKGNFPGRFSGRQFSNSRSEMNVSTLELGDSALYLCASSREGVSIYEQYFGPGTRLTVT.

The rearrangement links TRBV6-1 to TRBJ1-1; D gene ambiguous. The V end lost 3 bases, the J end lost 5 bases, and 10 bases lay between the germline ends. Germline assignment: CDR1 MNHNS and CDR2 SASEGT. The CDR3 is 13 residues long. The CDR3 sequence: CASSEGWRTEAFF. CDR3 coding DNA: TGTGCCAGCAGTGAGGGTTGGAGGACTGAAGCTTTCTTT.

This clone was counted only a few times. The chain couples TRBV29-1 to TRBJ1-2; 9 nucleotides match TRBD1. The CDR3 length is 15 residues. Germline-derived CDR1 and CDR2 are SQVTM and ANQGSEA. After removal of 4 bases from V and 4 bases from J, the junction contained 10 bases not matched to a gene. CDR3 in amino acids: CSVGVTGGVVYGYTF. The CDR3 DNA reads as TGCAGCGTTGGGGTTACAGGGGGCGTCGTCTATGGCTACACCTTC.

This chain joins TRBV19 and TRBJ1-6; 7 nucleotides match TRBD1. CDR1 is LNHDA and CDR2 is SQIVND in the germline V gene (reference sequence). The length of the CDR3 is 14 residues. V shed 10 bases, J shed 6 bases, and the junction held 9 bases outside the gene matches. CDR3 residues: CATSVDRVNSPLHF. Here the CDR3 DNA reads TGTGCCACCTCCGTTGACAGGGTTAATTCACCCCTCCACTTT.

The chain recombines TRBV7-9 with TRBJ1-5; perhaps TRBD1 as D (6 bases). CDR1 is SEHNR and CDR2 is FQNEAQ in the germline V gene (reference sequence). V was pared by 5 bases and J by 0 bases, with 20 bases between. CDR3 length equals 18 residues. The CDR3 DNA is TGTGCCAGCAGCAAGCACAGGGAGAGGGGCTATAGCAATCAGCCCCAGCATTTT. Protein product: CASSKHRERGYSNQPQHF.

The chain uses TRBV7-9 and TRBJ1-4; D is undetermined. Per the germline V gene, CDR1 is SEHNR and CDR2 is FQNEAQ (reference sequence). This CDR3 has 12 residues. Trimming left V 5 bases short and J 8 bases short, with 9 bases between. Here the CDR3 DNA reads TGTGCCAGCAGCCTAACCCTGGAAAAACTGTTTTTT. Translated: CASSLTLEKLFF.

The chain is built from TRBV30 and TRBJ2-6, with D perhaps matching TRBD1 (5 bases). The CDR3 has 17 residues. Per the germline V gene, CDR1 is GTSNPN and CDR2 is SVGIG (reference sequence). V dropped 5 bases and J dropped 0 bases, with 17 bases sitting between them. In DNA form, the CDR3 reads TGTGCCTGGGCAGCACCAGGGATCCGCTCTGGGGCCAACGTCCTGACTTTC. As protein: CAWAAPGIRSGANVLTF.

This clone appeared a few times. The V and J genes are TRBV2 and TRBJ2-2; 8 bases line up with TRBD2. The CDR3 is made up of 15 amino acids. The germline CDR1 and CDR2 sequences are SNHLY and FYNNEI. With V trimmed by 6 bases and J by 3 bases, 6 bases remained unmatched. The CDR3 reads CASRAGLGYTGELFF. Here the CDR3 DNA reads TGTGCCAGCAGGGCGGGACTAGGTTACACCGGGGAGCTGTTTTTT.